The 10 T cell receptor beta chains below come from one sample, sequenced in a study of T cell repertoires in cytomegalovirus infection (dated by TCRdb to about 2019). The instrument given in TCRdb is Illumina HiSeq 1500. Starting from the raw public reads, TCRdb applied fastp trimming at Q25, assembled clones with MiXCR and retained in-frame beta chains. Identical CDR3 proteins give one entry, which carries the most common genes and DNA. Counted in this sample were about 250,000 distinct CDR3 sequences; 9% to 15% of them appeared once. The ten largest clones represent 1.5% to 2% of the sample. The sequenced material came from PBMCs. These receptors were taken from a human donor in good health (CMV status not recorded). Some clones in this sample may be carry-over from other donors' samples.

At least ten counts were recorded for this clonotype. The V call is TRBV7-2, the J call TRBJ1-6; a weak D match, TRBD1 (6 bases). In germline, CDR1 is SGHTA, CDR2 FQGNSA. Trimming left V 4 bases short and J 9 bases short, with 10 bases between. The CDR3 extends over 13 amino acids. CDR3 sequence (DNA): TGTGCCAGCAGCTCGGAGGGGGGTTCACCCCTCCACTTT. Translated, it gives CASSSEGGSPLHF. The full variable domain, its missing parts supplied by reference TRBV7-2 and TRBJ1-6, is GAGVSQSPSNKVTEKGKDVELRCDPISGHTALYWYRQSLGQGLEFLIYFQGNSAPDKSGLPSDRFSAERTGGSVSTLTIQRTQQEDSAVYLCASSSEGGSPLHFGNGTRLTVT.

This clonotype came up many times. This chain links TRBV6-1 with TRBJ2-7; 8 bases line up with TRBD1. Germline V CDR1 and CDR2: MNHNS, SASEGT. This CDR3 is 14 amino acids long. The trim removed 6 bases at V and 0 bases at J, leaving 4 bases unmatched. The CDR3 spells CASRDRAYSYEQYF. For the CDR3, the DNA is TGTGCCAGCAGGGACAGGGCCTACTCCTACGAGCAGTACTTC.

The V call is TRBV20-1, the J call TRBJ2-3; tentatively, D is TRBD1 or TRBD2 (5 bases each). Germline CDR1 is DFQATT and CDR2 is SNEGSKA (reference sequence). The CDR3 length is 14 residues. V lost 4 bases to trimming and J lost 0 bases, with 11 bases between them. The chain's CDR3 is CSAMGELSTDTQYF. For the CDR3, the DNA is TGCAGTGCTATGGGGGAGCTGAGCACAGATACGCAGTATTTT.

This clonotype was recorded at least ten times. This rearrangement joins TRBV24-1 to TRBJ1-5; no firm D call. Germline CDR1 is KGHDR and CDR2 is SFDVKD. Trimming left V 4 bases short and J 0 bases short, with 9 bases between. This CDR3 is 15 amino acids long. CDR3 sequence (DNA): TGTGCCACCAGTGAAGGCAGCTATAGCAATCAGCCCCAGCATTTT. This translates into CATSEGSYSNQPQHF.

This clonotype showed up many times. V and J are TRBV7-2 and TRBJ2-3; 7 nucleotides match TRBD2. The germline V gene has CDR1 SGHTA and CDR2 FQGNSA. Losses at the gene ends were 5 bases for V and 2 bases for J; bases not matched to a gene: 7. This CDR3 region has 15 residues. CDR3 region: CASSPTGTNTDTQYF. DNA for the CDR3: TGTGCCAGCAGCCCAACCGGGACTAACACAGATACGCAGTATTTT.

This clonotype has only a few counts. The V call is TRBV7-4, the J call TRBJ2-3; D tentatively fits TRBD1 or TRBD2 (6 bases each). This CDR3 has 13 amino acids. Germline assignment: CDR1 SGHVT and CDR2 SQSDAQ. With 7 bases removed from V and 4 bases from J, the gap between germline ends came to 12 bases. CDR3 loop: CASTPGAADTQYF. CDR3 sequence (DNA): TGTGCCAGCACCCCGGGGGCGGCAGATACGCAGTATTTT.

J is TRBJ2-5 and V is TRBV2, with D uncertain. The V end lost 8 bases, the J end lost 0 bases, and 7 bases lay between the germline ends. Germline CDR1 reads SNHLY; CDR2 reads FYNNEI. CDR3 length: 12 residues. Written as DNA, the CDR3 is TGTGCCAGCGAAATGTACCAAGAGACCCAGTACTTC. Translating gives CASEMYQETQYF.

The chain combines TRBV5-1 with TRBJ2-3, with TRBD2 matching over 9 bases. The V segment lost 5 bases and the J segment 2 bases; nucleotides outside the gene matches: 6. The CDR3 has 15 residues. Germline CDR1 reads SGHRS; CDR2 reads YFSETQ. The CDR3 DNA sequence: TGCGCCAGCAGAGAAGCGGGAGGTTCCACAGATACGCAGTATTTT. Translated, it gives CASREAGGSTDTQYF.

This clonotype was seen a handful of times. This sequence joins TRBV7-9 and TRBJ2-5; D perhaps matches TRBD2 (5 bases). The CDR3 spans 14 residues. CDR1 and CDR2 (germline): SEHNR, FQNEAQ (reference sequence). V shed 4 bases and J shed 5 bases, with 14 bases lying between them. The CDR3 DNA reads TGTGCCAGCAGCTCCCCGGGTCGAGGGGAGACCCAGTACTTC. Translation: CASSSPGRGETQYF.

Many counts were recorded for this clonotype. This chain joins TRBV7-8 and TRBJ1-2, with D possibly matching TRBD1 (5 bases). V lost 2 bases to trimming and J lost 4 bases, with 23 bases between them. This CDR3 is built from 18 residues. Germline V gene sequence: CDR1 SGHVS, CDR2 FQNEAQ. The CDR3 sequence: CASSLSSKTGGGAYGYTF. The CDR3 DNA sequence: TGTGCCAGCAGCTTATCTTCTAAGACGGGGGGAGGGGCCTATGGCTACACCTTC.